The 31 T cell receptor beta chains below come from one sample, sequenced in a study of T cells in localized non-small cell lung cancer. Sequencing was performed with immunoSEQ multiplex PCR; in TCRdb, only in-frame clones are kept and a portion is missing. The table lists tens of thousands of clones, roughly 86% of them singletons. The sample was peripheral blood, taken before any cancer treatment. These receptors all stem from a man between 40 and 70 years old with stage I squamous cell lung carcinoma.

The table lists this clone with a count of one. Here the CDR3 reads CSVEDYGVNYGYTF. DNA of the CDR3: TGCAGCGTTGAAGATTACGGGGTTAACTATGGCTACACCTTC. This chain links TRBV29-1 with TRBJ1-2; unclear D gene. CDR1 and CDR2 from the germline V gene are SQVTM and ANQGSEA. The CDR3 sequence is 14 residues long. The V and J ends lost 0 bases and 1 base respectively, with 9 bases between them.

The J gene is TRBJ2-7, the V gene TRBV18; the match to TRBD1 covers 9 bases. The CDR3 contains 14 residues. With V trimmed by 4 bases and J by 9 bases, 10 bases remained unmatched. Germline V CDR1 and CDR2: KGHSH, LQKENI. CDR3 bases: TGTGCCAGCTCACTGGAGACAGGGGGTCCCTTGCAGTACTTC. Its translation is CASSLETGGPLQYF.

This clone occurred once. The chain recombines TRBV5-4 with TRBJ1-4; 8 bases line up with TRBD1. Unmatched junction bases numbered 11, after V lost 3 bases and J lost 7 bases. This CDR3 has 16 residues. Germline CDR1 is SGHNT and CDR2 is YYREEE (reference sequence). CDR3 coding DNA: TGTGCCAGCAGCTCATCAGGGGGCTGGGGGGGTGAAAAACTGTTTTTT. The encoded protein is CASSSSGGWGGEKLFF.

The chain recombines TRBV2 with TRBJ1-5; a possible D gene is TRBD1 (6 bases). In germline, CDR1 is SNHLY, CDR2 FYNNEI. The CDR3 contains 13 residues. Trimming left V 6 bases short and J 4 bases short, with 10 bases between. Written as DNA, the CDR3 is TGTGCCAGCAGCTTGACAGGAAATCAGCCCCAGCATTTT. It encodes CASSLTGNQPQHF.

This chain joins TRBV7-2 and TRBJ2-3; D is ambiguous. The CDR3 runs to 13 residues. V lost 5 bases to trimming and J lost 6 bases, with 12 bases between them. Germline V gene data show CDR1 as SGHTA and CDR2 as FQGNSA. CDR3 sequence: CASSPYMGDTQYF. The CDR3 DNA reads TGTGCCAGCAGCCCCTACATGGGTGATACGCAGTATTTT.

The chain is built from TRBV5-1 and TRBJ2-1, with D perhaps TRBD1 or TRBD2 (5 bases each). V lost 5 bases and J 9 bases, leaving 18 bases between the germline ends. The CDR3 runs to 14 residues. Germline V gene sequence: CDR1 SGHRS, CDR2 YFSETQ. The CDR3 region is CASRTGTASPEQFF. The CDR3 region has the DNA TGCGCCAGCAGGACCGGGACGGCCAGCCCTGAGCAGTTCTTC.

CDR3 nucleotide sequence: TGCAGCGTGAGTTCCGGGACAGGGGTTTCCTACGAGCAGTACTTC. It translates to CSVSSGTGVSYEQYF. J is TRBJ2-7 and V is TRBV29-1, with 10 bases lining up with TRBD1. With V trimmed by 6 bases and J by 1 base, 9 bases remained unmatched. The CDR3 has 15 amino acids. Germline values: CDR1 SQVTM, CDR2 ANQGSEA.

V and J are TRBV7-6 and TRBJ1-6; 9 bases are a match to TRBD1. The CDR3 is 16 residues long. V was clipped by 5 bases and J by 5 bases; unmatched bases: 7. Germline V gene lookup returns CDR1 SGHVS and CDR2 FNYEAQ. The CDR3 here is CASSPRQGVNNSPLHF. DNA for the CDR3: TGTGCCAGCAGCCCGAGACAGGGGGTCAATAATTCACCCCTCCACTTT. Filled out from reference TRBV7-6 and TRBJ1-6, the complete variable domain reads GAGVSQSPRYKVTKRGQDVALRCDPISGHVSLYWYRQALGQGPEFLTYFNYEAQQDKSGLPNDRFSAERPEGSISTLTIQRTEQRDSAMYRCASSPRQGVNNSPLHFGNGTRLTVT.

V usage is TRBV7-6 and J usage is TRBJ1-1, with D possibly TRBD1 on 5 matching bases. This CDR3 has 13 amino acids. V gave up 1 base and J gave up 4 bases, with 7 bases separating them. Germline V gene sequence: CDR1 SGHVS, CDR2 FNYEAQ. The CDR3 DNA sequence: TGTGCCAGCAGCTTAGACGGGGGCACTGAAGCTTTCTTT. It is translated as CASSLDGGTEAFF.

The V gene is TRBV7-2, the J gene TRBJ2-5; TRBD2 aligns across 14 bases. Trimming removed 5 bases from V and 2 bases from J; junction bases left unmatched: 13. The germline gives CDR1 SGHTA, CDR2 FQGNSA. The CDR3 is 19 amino acids. The CDR3 sequence: CASSLRTSGGSYAQETQYF. The CDR3, as DNA: TGTGCCAGCAGCCTGAGGACTAGCGGGGGGTCGTACGCACAAGAGACCCAGTACTTC.

The chain is built from TRBV4-2 and TRBJ1-4; D remains unclear. Germline V lookup: CDR1 LGHNA, CDR2 YNFKEQ. Trimming stripped 3 bases from V and 0 bases from J, with 5 bases between. The CDR3 consists of 14 residues. The CDR3 region is CASSQGTTNEKLFF. CDR3 sequence (DNA): TGTGCCAGCAGCCAGGGAACAACTAATGAAAAACTGTTTTTT.

This rearrangement joins TRBV28 to TRBJ1-5; D gene uncertain. The CDR3 runs to 14 residues. Between the trimmed V and J ends, which lost 3 bases and 2 bases, there was a span of 8 bases. The V gene's germline CDR1 is MDHEN and CDR2 SYDVKM. CDR3 DNA: TGTGCCAGCAGTTTTCTCCGGGGCAATCAGCCCCAGCATTTT. It is translated as CASSFLRGNQPQHF. Full variable domain (remainder filled in from reference TRBV28 and TRBJ1-5): DVKVTQSSRYLVKRTGEKVFLECVQDMDHENMFWYRQDPGLGLRLIYFSYDVKMKEKGDIPEGYSVSREKKERFSLILESASTNQTSMYLCASSFLRGNQPQHFGDGTRLSIL.

V is TRBV5-6 and J is TRBJ1-6, with a tentative D call TRBD1 (6 bases). Germline CDR1 and CDR2: SGHDT and YYEEEE. This CDR3 is 15 amino acids long. Trimming cost V 3 bases and J 9 bases, with 16 bases left between them. The CDR3: CASSSPYGGSSPLHF. Written as DNA, the CDR3 is TGTGCCAGCAGCTCCCCCTACGGGGGCAGTTCACCCCTCCACTTT.

The CDR3 DNA reads as TGCGCCAGCAGCGGACAGGGGATCAGCGGCACTGAAGCTTTCTTT. This translates into CASSGQGISGTEAFF. J is TRBJ1-1 and V is TRBV5-1; TRBD1 aligns across 9 bases. This CDR3 is 15 amino acids long. J was trimmed by 4 bases and V by 4 bases; bases with no gene match: 8. Germline CDR1 SGHRS, CDR2 YFSETQ.

The J gene is TRBJ2-3, the V gene TRBV14; weak D call: TRBD1 (6 bases). V dropped 4 bases and J dropped 0 bases, with 35 bases sitting between them. Per the germline V gene, CDR1 is SGHDN and CDR2 is FVKESK. There are 23 residues in the CDR3. The CDR3 DNA sequence: TGTGCCAGCAGCCCCTCCCTAGATTCATGGACAGTTTCGATACCGACTAGCACAGATACGCAGTATTTT. Translating it yields CASSPSLDSWTVSIPTSTDTQYF.

The rearrangement joins TRBV10-3 to TRBJ1-2; D may be TRBD1 (5 bases). CDR1 and CDR2 (germline): ENHRY, SYGVKD. This CDR3 region has 13 residues. The V gene lost 1 base and the J gene lost 3 bases, with 6 bases spanning the gap. CDR3: CAISEWGDYGYTF. In nucleotides, the CDR3 is TGTGCCATCAGTGAGTGGGGGGACTATGGCTACACCTTC.

The chain has TRBV11-2 and TRBJ2-2; tentative D call: TRBD2 (6 bases). The CDR3 length is 15 residues. The V gene lost 3 bases and the J gene lost 1 base, with 9 bases spanning the gap. Germline V gene data show CDR1 as SGHAT and CDR2 as FQNNGV. CDR3 amino acids: CASSFPAGNTGELFF. CDR3 nucleotide sequence: TGTGCCAGCAGCTTTCCAGCGGGGAACACCGGGGAGCTGTTTTTT.

This clone was observed once. The gene calls are TRBV6-6 and TRBJ1-2, with 8 bases that match TRBD1. Germline CDR1 MNHNY, CDR2 SVGAGI (reference sequence). The CDR3 runs to 16 residues. V was pared by 6 bases and J by 7 bases, with 16 bases of the junction left unmatched. CDR3 amino acids: CASSPPAGPGGFGYTF. For the CDR3, the DNA is TGTGCCAGCAGCCCCCCCGCCGGGCCAGGGGGCTTTGGCTACACCTTC.

The chain links TRBV6-6 to TRBJ1-4; D is possibly TRBD1 (5 bases). V was pared by 0 bases and J by 7 bases, with 12 bases between. The V gene's germline CDR1 is MNHNY and CDR2 SVGAGI (reference sequence). CDR3 size: 15 residues. CDR3 residues: CASSYSLGRSEKLFF. CDR3 DNA: TGTGCCAGCAGTTACTCGCTGGGACGCAGTGAAAAACTGTTTTTT.

There are a few counts of this clone. The chain uses TRBV5-4 and TRBJ2-5, with D possibly being TRBD1 or TRBD2 (5 bases each). Trimming shortened V by 4 bases and J by 5 bases, and 18 bases separated the two germline ends. CDR3 length: 15 residues. From germline, CDR1 is SGHNT and CDR2 YYREEE (reference sequence). The CDR3 loop is CASSPLGVGLETQYF. The CDR3, as DNA: TGTGCCAGCAGCCCACTGGGGGTTGGGCTGGAGACCCAGTACTTC.

This chain links TRBV6-5 with TRBJ1-2; D gene ambiguous. Trimming removed 6 bases from V and 4 bases from J, with 18 bases in between. Germline CDR1 reads MNHEY; CDR2 reads SVGAGI. CDR3 length: 15 residues. The CDR3 coding sequence is TGTGCCAGCAGCCCCTCTAGGCAGACCGTCTATGGCTACACCTTC. It yields the protein CASSPSRQTVYGYTF.

The rearrangement links TRBV4-1 to TRBJ2-5; unclear D gene. V lost 1 base to trimming and J lost 4 bases, with 7 bases between them. Germline CDR1 reads MGHRA; CDR2 reads YSYEKL. The CDR3 runs to 13 residues. The CDR3 DNA follows: TGCGCCAGCAGCCAAGGGGTGAGAGAGACCCAGTACTTC. It translates to CASSQGVRETQYF.

This sequence joins TRBV28 and TRBJ1-2; TRBD1 agrees at 8 bases. Germline CDR1 and CDR2: MDHEN and SYDVKM. The CDR3 contains 14 residues. The V gene end was trimmed by 2 bases and the J gene end by 8 bases; junction bases not matched to a gene: 7. Written as DNA, the CDR3 is TGTGCCAGCAGTTTACCTCCTGGACAGGGCGGCTACACCTTC. It specifies CASSLPPGQGGYTF.

This chain connects TRBV15 to TRBJ1-6; D remains ambiguous. Germline V lookup: CDR1 LNHNV, CDR2 YYDKDF (reference sequence). The length of the CDR3 is 16 residues. V was pared by 2 bases and J by 0 bases, with 8 bases between. The chain's CDR3 is CATSRRRVSYNSPLHF. The CDR3 nucleotides read TGTGCCACCAGCAGACGCAGAGTCTCCTATAATTCACCCCTCCACTTT.

The chain combines TRBV19 with TRBJ2-3; D possibly corresponds to TRBD1 (6 bases). CDR1 and CDR2 (germline): LNHDA, SQIVND (reference sequence). The length of the CDR3 is 15 residues. V was shortened by 7 bases and J by 4 bases, with 18 bases between the two germline ends. CDR3 in amino acids: CASNAGQFLADTQYF. In DNA form, the CDR3 reads TGTGCCAGTAACGCTGGACAGTTCTTGGCAGATACGCAGTATTTT.

The gene calls are TRBV30 and TRBJ2-2; D call uncertain. CDR3 length: 14 amino acids. Germline-derived CDR1 and CDR2 are GTSNPN and SVGIG (reference sequence). V lost 0 bases and J lost 5, with 10 bases in between. CDR3 in amino acids: CAWSVSSGTGELFF. CDR3 coding DNA: TGTGCCTGGAGTGTCTCGTCAGGAACCGGGGAGCTGTTTTTT.

This chain joins TRBV5-4 and TRBJ1-4; TRBD1 matches at 12 bases. This CDR3 has 17 amino acids. Germline trimming cut 4 bases from V and 1 base from J; bases unmatched to any gene: 5. Germline V gene sequence: CDR1 SGHNT, CDR2 YYREEE (reference sequence). CDR3 in DNA: TGTGCCAGCAGCCCGGGGACAGGGGGCAGAACTAATGAAAAACTGTTTTTT. Translating gives CASSPGTGGRTNEKLFF. Full variable domain (remainder filled in from reference TRBV5-4 and TRBJ1-4): ETGVTQSPTHLIKTRGQQVTLRCSSQSGHNTVSWYQQALGQGPQFIFQYYREEENGRGNFPPRFSGLQFPNYSSELNVNALELDDSALYLCASSPGTGGRTNEKLFFGSGTQLSVL.

This clone was seen a single time. The V and J genes are TRBV29-1 and TRBJ2-1; TRBD1 or TRBD2 may be the D gene (5 bases each). This CDR3 is built from 13 residues. Trimming took 7 bases from V and 2 from J, leaving 12 bases between them. Per germline, CDR1 SQVTM and CDR2 ANQGSEA. This chain's CDR3 is CSGGTQTYNEQFF. The CDR3 DNA reads as TGCAGCGGAGGGACGCAGACCTACAATGAGCAGTTCTTC.

This chain links TRBV7-2 with TRBJ2-1; weak D call: TRBD2 (6 bases). From germline, CDR1 is SGHTA and CDR2 FQGNSA. V lost 5 bases and J 3 bases, leaving 11 bases between the germline ends. The CDR3 runs 14 residues. CDR3 protein: CASSRDLGYNEQFF. Here the CDR3 DNA reads TGTGCCAGCAGCCGGGACTTGGGCTACAATGAGCAGTTCTTC. Complete variable domain (other parts from reference TRBV7-2 and TRBJ2-1): GAGVSQSPSNKVTEKGKDVELRCDPISGHTALYWYRQSLGQGLEFLIYFQGNSAPDKSGLPSDRFSAERTGGSVSTLTIQRTQQEDSAVYLCASSRDLGYNEQFFGPGTRLTVL.

The rearrangement uses TRBV12-5 and TRBJ1-5; 9 nucleotides agree with TRBD1. Germline CDR1 is LGHNT and CDR2 is FRNRAP. After removal of 1 base from V and 6 bases from J, the junction contained 13 bases not matched to a gene. CDR3 length equals 18 residues. The chain's CDR3 is CASGLAIPGTGSSQPQHF. CDR3 DNA sequence: TGTGCTAGTGGTTTGGCCATCCCCGGGACAGGGAGTTCTCAGCCCCAGCATTTT.

The chain couples TRBV19 to TRBJ1-1; perhaps TRBD1 as D (5 bases). CDR1 LNHDA and CDR2 SQIVND come from the germline V gene (reference sequence). V was cut by 9 bases and J by 1 base, with 15 bases left in between. This CDR3 region has 14 residues. The CDR3 region is CASRRGGPNTEAFF. Written as DNA, the CDR3 is TGTGCCAGCCGCCGGGGGGGACCGAACACTGAAGCTTTCTTT.